These 28 T cell receptor beta chains came from one sample sequenced in a study of glioma-infiltrating T cells. Using RNA template, CDR3s of TCR alpha and beta were amplified with iRepertoire arm-PCR. MiXCR, applied by TCRdb to the multiplex PCR reads, yields one record per CDR3 protein. The sample lists 400,000 or so distinct CDR3 sequences; 41% were seen once. Sequencing used glioma tissue, nonneoplastic brain tissue, or PBMCs (not recorded which). These TCRs come from a human donor with low-grade glioma or glioblastoma, undergoing nonglioma brain surgery, or in good health (not recorded which).

The genes are TRBV7-9 and TRBJ1-2, with D tentatively TRBD1 (5 bases). The ends were cut back, 1 base at V and 8 bases at J, with 20 bases in the middle. CDR3 size: 16 residues. Germline loops: CDR1 SEHNR, CDR2 FQNEAQ (reference sequence). The CDR3 loop is CASSLGARLGVYGYTF. As DNA, the CDR3 is TGTGCCAGCAGCTTAGGGGCACGCCTGGGGGTTTACGGCTACACCTTC.

This clonotype was found a few times. Mismatch with germline at one junction end may stem from a read error. The chain recombines TRBV20-1 with TRBJ2-7; the match to TRBD2 covers 12 bases. The CDR3 extends over 13 amino acids. Germline values: CDR1 DFQATT, CDR2 SNEGSKA (reference sequence). This CDR3 is CSVRLAGVYEQYF. In nucleotides, the CDR3 is TGCAGTGTTAGACTAGCGGGAGTGTACGAGCAGTACTTC.

This clonotype was picked up many times. This chain uses TRBV20-1 with TRBJ2-3, with 14 bases fitting TRBD2. Germline-derived CDR1 and CDR2 are DFQATT and SNEGSKA (reference sequence). The CDR3 spans 14 residues. J lost 3 bases, V lost 5 bases, and 1 base had no gene match. CDR3: CSAWTSGRTDTQYF. CDR3 coding DNA: TGCAGTGCTTGGACTAGCGGGAGGACAGATACGCAGTATTTT.

This clonotype was found many times. V gene TRBV6-2 or TRBV6-3 combines with J gene TRBJ2-5; maybe TRBD2 (6 bases). The V gene lost 5 bases and the J gene lost 7 bases, with 14 bases spanning the gap. This CDR3 has 13 amino acids. Germline V lookup: CDR1 MNHEY, CDR2 SVGEGT. For the CDR3, the DNA is TGTGCCAGCAGTCAGCGGCCCGGGAGGACCCAGTACTTC. Amino acids: CASSQRPGRTQYF.

This chain connects TRBV4-3 to TRBJ2-5; 8 bases agree with TRBD2. Germline loops: CDR1 LGHNA, CDR2 YSLEER. This CDR3 has 15 amino acids. V shed 0 bases and J 6 bases; nucleotides not matched to a gene: 6. In DNA, the CDR3 is TGCGCCAGCAGCCAAGATGGACGGGAGGGAAAGACCCAGTACTTC. Encoded protein: CASSQDGREGKTQYF.

The chain is built from TRBV9 and TRBJ1-1; D perhaps matches TRBD1 (6 bases). Per germline, CDR1 SGDLS and CDR2 YYNGEE. This CDR3 contains 15 residues. V lost 4 bases, J lost 1 base, and 14 bases lay in between. The CDR3 DNA follows: TGTGCCAGCAGCCCCAGAGGGGGGTCGAACACTGAAGCTTTCTTT. Translated, it gives CASSPRGGSNTEAFF.

The rearrangement joins TRBV29-1 to TRBJ2-5, with unresolved D. Trimming shortened V by 3 bases and J by 7 bases, and 6 bases separated the two germline ends. The CDR3 contains 10 residues. Germline values: CDR1 SQVTM, CDR2 ANQGSEA. In DNA, the CDR3 is TGCAGCGTTGATGACCCGACCCAGTACTTC. This translates into CSVDDPTQYF.

For this clonotype: One junction end does not reproduce the germline sequence, and a read error may be involved. V gene TRBV2 combines with J gene TRBJ1-5; TRBD1 agrees at 7 bases. This CDR3 has 16 amino acids. Germline CDR1 SNHLY, CDR2 FYNNEI. CDR3: CASREEGALGNQPQHF. The CDR3, as DNA: TGTGCCAGCAGGGAAGAGGGGGCCTTGGGCAATCAGCCCCAGCATTTT.

As concerns this clonotype: A single base separates this from a much larger clone, so it may be a read error. This sequence joins TRBV27 and TRBJ2-6, with D maybe TRBD1 (5 bases). This CDR3 has 14 residues. Germline CDR1 and CDR2: MNHEY and SMNVEV (reference sequence). CDR3 sequence (DNA): TGTGCCAGCAGTGGTATTTCTGGGGCCGACGTCCTGACTTTC. Translated, it gives CASSGISGADVLTF.

With regard to this clonotype: A much larger clone is a single base away; this may be a read error. This sequence joins TRBV28 and TRBJ2-1; D is undetermined. The CDR3 has 16 residues. The V and J ends lost 6 bases and 4 bases respectively, with 19 bases between them. Germline V gene sequence: CDR1 MDHEN, CDR2 SYDVKM. Here the CDR3 reads CASRASRGTTYNEQFF. The CDR3 DNA is TGTGCCAGCAGAGCCTCCAGAGGAACTACTTACAATGAGCAGTTCTTC.

This clonotype was seen repeatedly, ten times or more. The chain carries TRBV28 and TRBJ2-1; 7 nucleotides agree with TRBD1. The germline gives CDR1 MDHEN, CDR2 SYDVKM. The CDR3 loop spans 13 amino acids. J lost 5 bases, V lost 6 bases, and 4 bases had no gene match. CDR3 in amino acids: CASSRDRNNEQFF. The CDR3 DNA follows: TGTGCCAGCAGCCGGGACAGAAACAATGAGCAGTTCTTC.

This clonotype has ten or more counts. The gene calls are TRBV7-8 and TRBJ2-1; D is unclear. Deletions cut 1 base from V and 4 bases from J, with 2 bases between. This CDR3 spans 12 amino acids. CDR1 is SGHVS, CDR2 FQNEAQ, per germline. Written as DNA, the CDR3 is TGTGCCAGCAGCTTAGATTACAATGAGCAGTTCTTC. This encodes CASSLDYNEQFF.

To note about this clonotype: This clone may be a read error of a much larger clone one base away. The chain recombines TRBV28 with TRBJ2-3; D is unclear. Germline V lookup: CDR1 MDHEN, CDR2 SYDVKM. This CDR3 contains 14 residues. V lost 6 bases and J 0 bases, leaving 10 bases between the germline ends. Here the CDR3 DNA reads TGTGCCAGCAGCTACACTCGAAGCACAGATACGCAGTATTTT. Its protein product is CASSYTRSTDTQYF.

This clonotype was seen just once. This may be a read error, as it is one base from a much larger clone. CDR3 sequence (DNA): TGTGCCAGCAGTTTTTTCCTCCACAGTGAAGCTTTCTTT. This sequence encodes CASSFFLHSEAFF. The chain has TRBV27 and TRBJ1-1; no firm D call. The ends were cut back, 3 bases at V and 7 bases at J, with 12 bases in the middle. Germline V gene lookup returns CDR1 MNHEY and CDR2 SMNVEV (reference sequence). This CDR3 is built from 13 residues.

This rearrangement joins TRBV19 to TRBJ2-1; 9 nucleotides align to TRBD2. Germline loops: CDR1 LNHDA, CDR2 SQIVND (reference sequence). The CDR3 has 15 residues. The V gene end was trimmed by 4 bases and the J gene end by 8 bases; junction bases not matched to a gene: 9. CDR3 protein: CASSRASGIRDEQFF. In nucleotides, the CDR3 is TGTGCCAGTAGTAGGGCTAGCGGGATCCGGGATGAGCAGTTCTTC.

The gene calls are TRBV29-1 and TRBJ2-3; D unresolved. V lost 3 bases and J lost 4, with 2 bases in between. The CDR3 runs 10 residues. CDR1 and CDR2 from the germline V gene are SQVTM and ANQGSEA. The CDR3 loop is CSVDADTQYF. CDR3 DNA sequence: TGCAGCGTTGACGCAGATACGCAGTATTTT.

With respect to this clonotype: A single base separates this from a much larger clone, so it may be a read error. This chain connects TRBV20-1 to TRBJ2-1, with TRBD1 as a possible D gene (6 bases). Germline-derived CDR1 and CDR2 are DFQATT and SNEGSKA (reference sequence). CDR3 size: 11 residues. In nucleotides, the CDR3 is TGCAGTCCTTTCAGGGACAATGAGCAGTTATTC. It specifies CSPFRDNEQLF.

A few counts support this clonotype. The V call is TRBV28, the J call TRBJ1-1, with D uncertain. CDR1 and CDR2 from the germline V gene are MDHEN and SYDVKM. Trimming cost V 5 bases and J 0 bases, with 13 bases left between them. This CDR3 is built from 15 residues. CDR3 in amino acids: CASSRRGNLNTEAFF. In nucleotides, the CDR3 is TGTGCCAGCAGTAGGAGAGGTAATTTGAACACTGAAGCTTTCTTT.

This rearrangement joins TRBV28 to TRBJ1-1; 8 nucleotides align to TRBD1. From germline, CDR1 is MDHEN and CDR2 SYDVKM. V lost 6 bases, J lost 6 bases, and 9 bases stayed unmatched. The CDR3 covers 14 residues. CDR3 protein: CASRGQVLHPEAFF. Here the CDR3 DNA reads TGTGCCAGCAGGGGACAGGTCTTACATCCTGAAGCTTTCTTT. The full variable domain, its missing parts supplied by reference TRBV28 and TRBJ1-1, is DVKVTQSSRYLVKRTGEKVFLECVQDMDHENMFWYRQDPGLGLRLIYFSYDVKMKEKGDIPEGYSVSREKKERFSLILESASTNQTSMYLCASRGQVLHPEAFFGQGTRLTVV.

This clonotype came up many times. The chain joins TRBV6-1 to TRBJ2-4; 11 bases fit TRBD1. The germline V gene encodes CDR1 MNHNS and CDR2 SASEGT. The CDR3 covers 13 residues. J was trimmed by 7 bases and V by 6 bases; bases with no gene match: 2. The CDR3 region is CASSGQGANIQYF. The CDR3 DNA reads TGTGCCAGCAGCGGACAGGGGGCGAACATTCAGTACTTC.

V usage is TRBV5-4 and J usage is TRBJ2-7; a possible D gene is TRBD1 (5 bases). Trimming stripped 4 bases from V and 4 bases from J, with 15 bases between. Germline CDR1 SGHNT, CDR2 YYREEE (reference sequence). The CDR3 runs to 14 residues. The CDR3 is CASSPLQEGYEQYF. The CDR3 nucleotides read TGTGCCAGCAGCCCCCTACAGGAAGGGTACGAGCAGTACTTC. Full variable domain (outside the CDR3, taken from reference TRBV5-4 and TRBJ2-7): ETGVTQSPTHLIKTRGQQVTLRCSSQSGHNTVSWYQQALGQGPQFIFQYYREEENGRGNFPPRFSGLQFPNYSSELNVNALELDDSALYLCASSPLQEGYEQYFGPGTRLTVT.

A word on this clonotype: This clone may be a read error of a much larger clone one base away. This chain connects TRBV28 to TRBJ2-1, with D tentatively TRBD1 or TRBD2 (5 bases each). There are 13 residues in the CDR3. Per the germline V gene, CDR1 is MDHEN and CDR2 is SYDVKM. V lost 11 bases and J lost 7, with 18 bases in between. The chain's CDR3 is CAAWDPDRNEQFF. CDR3 bases: TGTGCCGCCTGGGACCCGGATAGAAATGAGCAGTTCTTC.

This clonotype occurred many times. The rearrangement links TRBV7-2 to TRBJ1-2; D might be TRBD1 (6 bases). The CDR3 contains 18 residues. Germline V gene lookup returns CDR1 SGHTA and CDR2 FQGNSA. V was trimmed by 1 base and J by 3 bases, leaving 21 bases between them. CDR3 nucleotide sequence: TGTGCCAGCAGCTTAGGGGGGGTAGTAACAGGGATCGACTATGGCTACACCTTC. Translated, it gives CASSLGGVVTGIDYGYTF.

Only one count was recorded for this clonotype. A read error may explain this, as a much larger clone is one base away. The gene calls are TRBV27 and TRBJ2-1; 11 bases align to TRBD2. The CDR3 has 14 amino acids. The ends lost 7 bases at V and 9 bases at J; junction bases unmatched: 8. From germline, CDR1 is MNHEY and CDR2 SMNVEV (reference sequence). This CDR3 is CASKHLGTSGEQFF. The CDR3 DNA reads as TGTGCCAGCAAACACTTAGGGACTAGCGGTGAGCAGTTCTTC.

The chain joins TRBV28 to TRBJ2-1; the D gene is possibly TRBD1 (6 bases). Germline V lookup: CDR1 MDHEN, CDR2 SYDVKM. V lost 4 bases, J lost 7 bases, and 20 bases lay in between. The CDR3 length is 16 residues. DNA of the CDR3: TGTGCCAGCAGTTCACCACGGACCCGAGGGGGAAATGAGCAGTTCTTC. Protein: CASSSPRTRGGNEQFF.

V is TRBV20-1 and J is TRBJ2-7; unclear D gene. Trimming cost V 0 bases and J 5 bases, with 23 bases left between them. The CDR3 extends over 17 amino acids. The V gene's germline CDR1 is DFQATT and CDR2 SNEGSKA (reference sequence). The CDR3 sequence is CSARDSLLVARAHEQYF. The CDR3 DNA sequence: TGCAGTGCTAGAGATTCCCTTTTGGTCGCCCGGGCCCACGAGCAGTACTTC.

This clonotype has a handful of counts. This chain joins TRBV28 and TRBJ1-5; D gene unclear. This CDR3 has 16 amino acids. In germline, CDR1 is MDHEN, CDR2 SYDVKM. V was clipped by 6 bases and J by 2 bases, with 17 bases between them. The CDR3 coding sequence is TGTGCCAGCAGGATGGGAGGCATGCTGGGCAATCAGCCCCAGCATTTT. Its translation is CASRMGGMLGNQPQHF. The full variable domain, its missing parts supplied by reference TRBV28 and TRBJ1-5, is DVKVTQSSRYLVKRTGEKVFLECVQDMDHENMFWYRQDPGLGLRLIYFSYDVKMKEKGDIPEGYSVSREKKERFSLILESASTNQTSMYLCASRMGGMLGNQPQHFGDGTRLSIL.

This clonotype was found many times. J is TRBJ2-3 and V is TRBV7-2; TRBD2 agrees at 7 bases. The germline gives CDR1 SGHTA, CDR2 FQGNSA. This CDR3 has 15 residues. V gave up 4 bases and J gave up 5 bases; unmatched junction bases: 9. CDR3 coding DNA: TGTGCCAGCAGCTGGACGAGCGGGATTGGAGATACGCAGTATTTT. It is translated as CASSWTSGIGDTQYF.